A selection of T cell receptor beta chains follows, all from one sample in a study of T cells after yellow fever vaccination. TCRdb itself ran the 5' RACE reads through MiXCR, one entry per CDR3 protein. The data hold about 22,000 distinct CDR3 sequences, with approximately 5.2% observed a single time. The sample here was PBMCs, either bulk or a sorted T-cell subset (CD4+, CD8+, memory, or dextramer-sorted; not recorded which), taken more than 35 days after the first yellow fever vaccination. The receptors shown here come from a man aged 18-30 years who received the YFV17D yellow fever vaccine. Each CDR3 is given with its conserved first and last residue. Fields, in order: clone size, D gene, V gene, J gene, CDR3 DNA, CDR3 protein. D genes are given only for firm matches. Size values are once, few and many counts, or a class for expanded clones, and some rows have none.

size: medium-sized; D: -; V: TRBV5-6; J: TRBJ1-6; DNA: TGTGCCAGCAGCTTGGGTCTTGGGGGTTCACCCCTCCACTTT; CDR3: CASSLGLGGSPLHF
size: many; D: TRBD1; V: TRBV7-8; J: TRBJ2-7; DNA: TGTGCCAGCAGCTTCGACCCTACCGGGACAGGGACCTCCTACGAGCAGTACTTC; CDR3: CASSFDPTGTGTSYEQYF
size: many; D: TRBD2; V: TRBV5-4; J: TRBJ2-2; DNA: TGTGCCAGCAGCCCTCAGCGGGGCACCACCGGGGAGCTGTTTTTT; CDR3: CASSPQRGTTGELFF
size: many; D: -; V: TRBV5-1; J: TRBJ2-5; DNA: TGCGCCAGCAGCTTGGCCGAGGGGGGGATCCAAGAGACCCAGTACTTC; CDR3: CASSLAEGGIQETQYF
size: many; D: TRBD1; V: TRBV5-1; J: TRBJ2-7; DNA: TGCGCCAGCAGCCGACTGGACAGGTCCTCCTACGAGCAGTACTTC; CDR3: CASSRLDRSSYEQYF
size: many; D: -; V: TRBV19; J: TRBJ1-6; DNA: TGTGCCAGCAAATACCGGGGACGAAATTCACCCCTCCACTTT; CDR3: CASKYRGRNSPLHF
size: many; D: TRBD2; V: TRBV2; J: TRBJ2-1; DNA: TGTGCCAGCCCGCGGGGGACTACCGGGTATGAGCAGTTCTTC; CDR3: CASPRGTTGYEQFF
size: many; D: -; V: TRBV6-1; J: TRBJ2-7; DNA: TGTGCCAGCAGACCTGGACGGTCCAACTCCTACGAGCAGTACTTC; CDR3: CASRPGRSNSYEQYF
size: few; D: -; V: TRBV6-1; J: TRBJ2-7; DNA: TGTGCCAGCAGCCGAGTGAATCTTGGCTCCTACGAGCAGTACTTC; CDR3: CASSRVNLGSYEQYF
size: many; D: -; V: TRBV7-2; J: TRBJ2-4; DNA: TGTGCCAGCAGCTACCAGGGGAGAGCCAAAAACATTCAGTACTTC; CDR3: CASSYQGRAKNIQYF
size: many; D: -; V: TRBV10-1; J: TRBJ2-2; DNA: TGCGCCAGCGCCCGGGACACCTTCTACCACCCGAACACCGGGGAGCTGTTTTTT; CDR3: CASARDTFYHPNTGELFF
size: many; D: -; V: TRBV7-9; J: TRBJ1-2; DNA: TGTGCCAGCAGCTCCTGGGTAGTTACTAACTATGGCTACACCTTC; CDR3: CASSSWVVTNYGYTF
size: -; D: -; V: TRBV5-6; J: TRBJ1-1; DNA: TGTGCCAGCTGCTTCGTGACCGTTGGCCAAGCTTTCTTT; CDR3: CASCFVTVGQAFF
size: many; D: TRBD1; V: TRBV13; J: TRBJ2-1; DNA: TGTGCCAGCAGCACCCGACAGGGGTTTCTGAATGAGCAGTTCTTC; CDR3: CASSTRQGFLNEQFF
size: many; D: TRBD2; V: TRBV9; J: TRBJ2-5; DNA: TGTGCCAGCAGCGTAGGCGGGGGGGCCTGGGAGACCCAGTACTTC; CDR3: CASSVGGGAWETQYF
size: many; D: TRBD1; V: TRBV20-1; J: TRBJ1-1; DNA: TGCAGTGCTAGAGATGCAGGACAGGGGCACTATGCTGAAGCTTTCTTT; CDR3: CSARDAGQGHYAEAFF
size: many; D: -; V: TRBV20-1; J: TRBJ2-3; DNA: TGCAGTGCTAGAGGCGATAGCGGCAATGATAAGTATTTT; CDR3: CSARGDSGNDKYF
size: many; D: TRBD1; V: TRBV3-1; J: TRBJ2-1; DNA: TGTGCCAGCAGCCAAGTGCCCGAGACAGGGGTAAGCGAGCAGTTCTTC; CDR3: CASSQVPETGVSEQFF
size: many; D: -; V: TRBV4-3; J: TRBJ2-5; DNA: TGCGCCAGCAGCCAGGGGACATACCAAGAGACCCAGTACTTC; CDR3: CASSQGTYQETQYF
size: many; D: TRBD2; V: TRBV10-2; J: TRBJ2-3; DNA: TGCGCCAGCAGTGACGGACTAGCGGGGGATACGCAGTATTTT; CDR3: CASSDGLAGDTQYF
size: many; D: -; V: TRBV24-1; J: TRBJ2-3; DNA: TGTGCCACCAGTGAACCCCGGGGGCCGGGGGATACGCAGTATTTT; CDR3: CATSEPRGPGDTQYF
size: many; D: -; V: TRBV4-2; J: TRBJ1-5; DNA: TGTGCCAGCAGCGTCCAGGGAAATCAGCCCCAGCATTTT; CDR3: CASSVQGNQPQHF
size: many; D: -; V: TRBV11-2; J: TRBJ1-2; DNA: TGTGCCAGCAGCATCCCCGGGGCCCCCTATGGCTACACCTTC; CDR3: CASSIPGAPYGYTF
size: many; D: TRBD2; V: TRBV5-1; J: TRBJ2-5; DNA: TGCGCCAGCAGCTTGCCGCTAGCGGGGGTCGGGTACCAAGAGACCCAGTACTTC; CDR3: CASSLPLAGVGYQETQYF
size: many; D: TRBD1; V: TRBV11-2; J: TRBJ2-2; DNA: TGTGCCAGCAGCCGCCCCAGGGGGAGAATCGGGGAGCTGTTTTTT; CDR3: CASSRPRGRIGELFF
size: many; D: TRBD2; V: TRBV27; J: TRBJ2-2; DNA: TGTGCCAGCAGTTTATCAGGGTTAGCGGGGGTCACCGGGGAGCTGTTTTTT; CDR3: CASSLSGLAGVTGELFF
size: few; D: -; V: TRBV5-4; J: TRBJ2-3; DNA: TGTGCCAGCAGCATAGGGGGAGATACGCAGTATTTT; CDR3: CASSIGGDTQYF
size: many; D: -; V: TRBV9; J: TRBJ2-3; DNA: TGTGCCAGCAGCGTATCCGGCGGATTGACGTCTCGGGATACGCAGTATTTT; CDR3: CASSVSGGLTSRDTQYF
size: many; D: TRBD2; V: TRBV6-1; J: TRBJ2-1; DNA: TGTGCCAGCAGTGATCCTAGCGGGGGGATCAATGAGCAGTTCTTC; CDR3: CASSDPSGGINEQFF
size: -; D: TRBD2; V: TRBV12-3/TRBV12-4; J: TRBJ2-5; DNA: TGTGCCAGCAGTTTCAGCGGGGGGCAAGAGACCCAGTACTTC; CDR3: CASSFSGGQETQYF
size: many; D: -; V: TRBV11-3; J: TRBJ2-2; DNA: TGTGCCAGCAGCTTAGACAGGGGAAACACCGGGGAGCTGTTTTTT; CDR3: CASSLDRGNTGELFF
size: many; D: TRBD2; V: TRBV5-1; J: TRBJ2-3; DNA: TGCGCCAGCAGCTCCGATTCTAGCGGGGGGGCCTTTCCGCAGTATTTT; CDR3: CASSSDSSGGAFPQYF
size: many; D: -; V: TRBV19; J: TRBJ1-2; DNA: TGTGCCAGTAGAAGATCCCCGATGGCTGGCTACACCTTC; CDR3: CASRRSPMAGYTF
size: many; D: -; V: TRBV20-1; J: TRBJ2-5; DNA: TGCAGTGCTAGAGATTCTGCTTCGCGCGATTGGGAGACCCAGTACTTC; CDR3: CSARDSASRDWETQYF
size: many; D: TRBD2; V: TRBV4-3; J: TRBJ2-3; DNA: TGCGCCAGCAGCCCGTTAGCGGGGTTGAGCACAGATACGCAGTATTTT; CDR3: CASSPLAGLSTDTQYF
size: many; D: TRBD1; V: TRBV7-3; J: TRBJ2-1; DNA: TGTGCCAGCAGCTTAAACAGGGGGTTTTACAATGAGCAGTTCTTC; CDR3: CASSLNRGFYNEQFF
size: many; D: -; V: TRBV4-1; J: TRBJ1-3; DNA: TGCGCCAGCAGCCAAGCGGGCTCTGGAAACACCATATATTTT; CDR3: CASSQAGSGNTIYF
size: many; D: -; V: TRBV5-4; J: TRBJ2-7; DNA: TGTGCCAGCAGTTTCACCGACGAGCAGTACTTC; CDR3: CASSFTDEQYF
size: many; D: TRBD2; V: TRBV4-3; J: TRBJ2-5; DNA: TGCGCCAGCAGCCAAGAACTAGCGGGAATCGAGACCCAGTACTTC; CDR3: CASSQELAGIETQYF
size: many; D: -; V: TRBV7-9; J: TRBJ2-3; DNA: TGTGCCAGCAGCCGATCGACACCACCCACTATCACAGATACGCAGTATTTT; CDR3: CASSRSTPPTITDTQYF
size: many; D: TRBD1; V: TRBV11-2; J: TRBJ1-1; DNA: TGTGCCAGCAGCGTGACAGGGATCGGACGGGCTTTCTTT; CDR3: CASSVTGIGRAFF
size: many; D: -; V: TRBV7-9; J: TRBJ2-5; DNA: TGTGCCAGCAGCTATTGGGCCGTGCAAGAGACCCAGTACTTC; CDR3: CASSYWAVQETQYF
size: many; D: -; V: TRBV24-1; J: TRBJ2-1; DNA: TGTGCCACCAGTGACGGAAGTGGGCAGTTCTTC; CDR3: CATSDGSGQFF
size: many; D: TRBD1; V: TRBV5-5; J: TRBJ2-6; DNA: TGTGCCAGCAGCCGGACAGGGTTCTCCTCTGGGGCCAACGTCCTGACTTTC; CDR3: CASSRTGFSSGANVLTF
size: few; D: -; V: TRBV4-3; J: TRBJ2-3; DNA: TGCGCCAGCAGCCAAGGGAACAGTCACACAGATACGCAGTATTTT; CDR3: CASSQGNSHTDTQYF
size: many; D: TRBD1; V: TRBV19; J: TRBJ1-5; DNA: TGTGCCAGTAGTAAGGGGACAGCTTATCAGCCCCAGCATTTT; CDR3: CASSKGTAYQPQHF
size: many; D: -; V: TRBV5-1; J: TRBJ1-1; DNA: TGCGCCAGCAGCCGGAGACCAGATGGGTGGATTCGAGTGAACACTGAAGCTTTCTTT; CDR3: CASSRRPDGWIRVNTEAFF
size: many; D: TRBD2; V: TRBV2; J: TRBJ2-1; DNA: TGTGCCAGCAGTGCGATAGGACTAGCGGCTTACAATGAGCAGTTCTTC; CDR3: CASSAIGLAAYNEQFF
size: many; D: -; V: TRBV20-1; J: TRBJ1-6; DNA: TGCAGTGCTAGTCCGGGGAGCAGAATCCCCCTCCACTTT; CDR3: CSASPGSRIPLHF
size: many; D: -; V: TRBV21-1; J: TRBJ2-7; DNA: TGTGCCAGCACCAAAGGGAATAGCGGGGCCTCCTACGAGCAGTACTTC; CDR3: CASTKGNSGASYEQYF
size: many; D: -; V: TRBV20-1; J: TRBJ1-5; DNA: TGCAGTGCTGCATCCGGGACGGTGAATCAGCCCCAGCATTTT; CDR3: CSAASGTVNQPQHF
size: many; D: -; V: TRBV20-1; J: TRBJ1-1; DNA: TGCAGTGCCAAGGGGACCACTGAAGCTTTCTTT; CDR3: CSAKGTTEAFF
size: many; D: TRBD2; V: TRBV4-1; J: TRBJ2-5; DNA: TGCGCCAGCAGCCAGCCCAGGACTAGCCAGACCCAGTACTTC; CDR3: CASSQPRTSQTQYF
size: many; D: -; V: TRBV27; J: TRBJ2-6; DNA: TGTGCCAGCAGTTTCGGCTCTGGGGCCAACGTCCTGACTTTC; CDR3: CASSFGSGANVLTF